These T cell receptor beta chains were read from a single sample in a study of blood T cell repertoires in COVID-19. Only in-frame clones appear in the TCRdb table, and some are missing; sequencing was by immunoSEQ multiplex PCR. The repertoire has around 160,000 clones, 75% to 85% of them found once; the top ten carry about 3.4%. Sequencing was carried out using PBMCs or T cells enriched from blood (not recorded which). The receptors here all came from a woman aged 55-75 years who had recovered from COVID-19. CDR3s include the opening cysteine and the closing phenylalanine or tryptophan. A D gene is named only where the DNA matches it firmly. Where a row states a size, it is once, few, many or the class of an expanded clone; other rows omit it.

d_call | j_call | clone_size | v_call | cdr3_nt | cdr3_aa
NA | TRBJ1-1 | NA | TRBV12-3/TRBV12-4 | TGTGCCAGCAGTTTTCCGGCAACCAGGTCGGCTTTCTTT | CASSFPATRSAFF
TRBD1 | TRBJ2-7 | NA | TRBV7-2 | TGTGCCAGCAGCAGCTCCGGACAGGCCTCCTACGAGCAGTACTTC | CASSSSGQASYEQYF
TRBD1 | TRBJ1-2 | NA | TRBV6-6 | TGTGCCAGCAGTCAAACACGTCGGGGACAGGGGACTGCTTGGGGCTACACCTTC | CASSQTRRGQGTAWGYTF
TRBD2 | TRBJ2-7 | NA | TRBV4-1 | TGCGCCAGCAGCCAAGGCGGGGGCTCCTACGAGCAGTACTTC | CASSQGGGSYEQYF
NA | TRBJ1-5 | once | TRBV25-1 | TGTGCCAGCAGGCGGACAGAGAATCAGCCCCAGCATTTT | CASRRTENQPQHF
NA | TRBJ1-2 | NA | TRBV19 | TGTGCCAGTAGTGAATCTCGACGGGGCTATGGCTACACCTTC | CASSESRRGYGYTF
TRBD2 | TRBJ2-5 | NA | TRBV5-1 | TGCGCCAGCAGCCCCGGGGGGAATCAAGAGACCCAGTACTTC | CASSPGGNQETQYF
NA | TRBJ1-1 | NA | TRBV5-8 | TGTGCCAGCGCCACCGACAGCATGAACACTGAAGCTTTCTTT | CASATDSMNTEAFF
NA | TRBJ1-3 | NA | TRBV12-5 | TGTGCTAGTGGTTCCTATACGGGGGGAAACACCATATATTTT | CASGSYTGGNTIYF
TRBD1 | TRBJ1-2 | NA | TRBV19 | TGTGCCAGTAGTAACCAGGACAGGGTCTACACCTTC | CASSNQDRVYTF
NA | TRBJ2-7 | NA | TRBV25-1 | TGTGCCAGCAGTCCACTGGGCGACGAGCAGTACTTC | CASSPLGDEQYF
NA | TRBJ2-3 | few | TRBV10-3 | TGTGCCTCCAGCCCCACAGGAGTAAGCACAGATACGCAGTATTTT | CASSPTGVSTDTQYF
TRBD1 | TRBJ2-2 | NA | TRBV5-1 | TGCGCCAGCAGTCGGGACAGGAACACCGGGGAGCTGTTTTTT | CASSRDRNTGELFF
TRBD2 | TRBJ2-2 | NA | TRBV10-3 | TGTGCCATCAGAGGACTAGCGGGGTACACCGGGGAGCTGTTTTTT | CAIRGLAGYTGELFF
NA | TRBJ2-2 | NA | TRBV6-6 | TGTGCCAGCAGTTACTTCGACACCGGGGAGCTGTTTTTT | CASSYFDTGELFF
TRBD1 | TRBJ1-1 | NA | TRBV7-8 | TGTGCCAGCAGCATCGGGACAGGGGGTGGCACTGAAGCTTTCTTT | CASSIGTGGGTEAFF
TRBD2 | TRBJ2-5 | once | TRBV27 | TGTGCCAGCAGTTTAAGGCGGGAGGAGACCCAGTACTTC | CASSLRREETQYF
NA | TRBJ1-6 | once | TRBV9 | TGTGCCAGCAGCGTAGAGGCGGCGAGCTCCTATAATTCACCCCTCCACTTT | CASSVEAASSYNSPLHF
NA | TRBJ2-7 | NA | TRBV13 | TGTGCCAGCAGCTTAAATGGGTTTCAGGTCGAGCAGTACTTC | CASSLNGFQVEQYF
TRBD1 | TRBJ1-2 | NA | TRBV6-5 | TGTGCCAGCAATCGACTGGAGACAGGGGTCTATGGCTACACCTTC | CASNRLETGVYGYTF
NA | TRBJ2-3 | NA | TRBV25-1 | TGTGCCAGCAGTGACAAGAGGGATACGCAGTATTTT | CASSDKRDTQYF
TRBD1 | TRBJ2-3 | NA | TRBV19 | TGTGCCAGTAGTCCCCGGGACAGACGCACAGATACGCAGTATTTT | CASSPRDRRTDTQYF
NA | TRBJ1-6 | NA | TRBV11-3 | TGTGCCAGCAGCTTAGGTTTAAATTCGCCCCTCCACTTT | CASSLGLNSPLHF